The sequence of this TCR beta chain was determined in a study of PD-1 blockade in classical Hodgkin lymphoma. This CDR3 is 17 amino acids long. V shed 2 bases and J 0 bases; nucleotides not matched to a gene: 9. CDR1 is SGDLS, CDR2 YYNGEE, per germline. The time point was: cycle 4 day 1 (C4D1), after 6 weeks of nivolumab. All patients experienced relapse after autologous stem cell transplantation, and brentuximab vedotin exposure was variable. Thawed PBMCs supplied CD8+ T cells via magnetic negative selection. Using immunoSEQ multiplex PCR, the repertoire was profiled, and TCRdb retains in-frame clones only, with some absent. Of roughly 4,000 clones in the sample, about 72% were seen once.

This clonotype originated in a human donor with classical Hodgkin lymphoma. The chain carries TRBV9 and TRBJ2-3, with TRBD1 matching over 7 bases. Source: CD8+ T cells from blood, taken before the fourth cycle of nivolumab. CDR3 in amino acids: CASSVLRTGESTDTQYF. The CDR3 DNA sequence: TGTGCCAGCAGCGTCCTCCGGACAGGAGAGAGCACAGATACGCAGTATTTT.